A single sample is the source of the 6 T cell receptor beta chains below, sequenced in a study of blood T cell repertoires in COVID-19. Here immunoSEQ multiplex PCR was the method, and the copy in TCRdb shows in-frame clones only, minus some. The sample holds tens of thousands of clones, 80% to 90% seen once. Sequencing was done on a sample of peripheral blood. Receptor source: a man aged 55 to 70 with acute or convalescent COVID-19.

The rearrangement joins TRBV6-1 to TRBJ1-4; no reliable D call. CDR1 and CDR2 (germline): MNHNS, SASEGT. V lost 4 bases, J lost 0 bases, and 18 bases lay in between. This CDR3 is 18 amino acids long. CDR3 protein: CASSGTMTTISTNEKLFF. The CDR3 DNA reads as TGTGCCAGCAGTGGCACAATGACAACAATTTCAACTAATGAAAAACTGTTTTTT.

The chain recombines TRBV3-1 (or the pseudogene TRBV3-2) with TRBJ2-3; possible D gene TRBD1, 6 bases. The V gene's germline CDR1 is LGHDT and CDR2 YNNKEL (reference sequence). The CDR3 covers 13 residues. Trimming shortened V by 4 bases and J by 3 bases, and 8 bases separated the two germline ends. This CDR3 is CASSPQGTDTQYF. As DNA, the CDR3 is TGTGCCAGCAGCCCCCAGGGGACAGATACGCAGTATTTT.

The chain employs TRBV6-6 and TRBJ2-1; TRBD1 matches 7 bases. CDR1 and CDR2 (germline): MNHNY, SVGAGI (reference sequence). The CDR3 extends over 16 amino acids. With 2 bases clipped from V and 2 bases from J, the junction kept 6 bases outside the gene matches. The CDR3 region is CASSYLGQKPYNEQFF. In nucleotides, the CDR3 is TGTGCCAGCAGTTACCTGGGACAGAAACCCTACAATGAGCAGTTCTTC.

The chain carries TRBV2 and TRBJ1-5; D not resolved. The CDR3 runs 13 residues. Germline V gene sequence: CDR1 SNHLY, CDR2 FYNNEI. The ends were cut back, 5 bases at V and 6 bases at J, with 11 bases in the middle. DNA of the CDR3: TGTGCCAGCAGTCCGGGAGGCGGTCAGCCCCAGCATTTT. As protein: CASSPGGGQPQHF.

J is TRBJ1-3 and V is TRBV11-2, with D perhaps matching TRBD1 (6 bases). Germline V gene lookup returns CDR1 SGHAT and CDR2 FQNNGV. CDR3 size: 14 residues. Trimming pared 5 bases from V and 2 bases from J, leaving 10 bases between. The CDR3 reads CASSIEGAGNTIYF. Written as DNA, the CDR3 is TGTGCCAGCAGCATTGAGGGGGCTGGAAACACCATATATTTT.

This sequence joins TRBV30 and TRBJ1-3; D gene unclear. V dropped 2 bases and J dropped 4 bases, with 15 bases sitting between them. Per the germline V gene, CDR1 is GTSNPN and CDR2 is SVGIG (reference sequence). There are 15 residues in the CDR3. In DNA form, the CDR3 reads TGTGCCTGGAGTCGCCCCGGACTGGTAGGAAACACCATATATTTT. Amino acid sequence: CAWSRPGLVGNTIYF.